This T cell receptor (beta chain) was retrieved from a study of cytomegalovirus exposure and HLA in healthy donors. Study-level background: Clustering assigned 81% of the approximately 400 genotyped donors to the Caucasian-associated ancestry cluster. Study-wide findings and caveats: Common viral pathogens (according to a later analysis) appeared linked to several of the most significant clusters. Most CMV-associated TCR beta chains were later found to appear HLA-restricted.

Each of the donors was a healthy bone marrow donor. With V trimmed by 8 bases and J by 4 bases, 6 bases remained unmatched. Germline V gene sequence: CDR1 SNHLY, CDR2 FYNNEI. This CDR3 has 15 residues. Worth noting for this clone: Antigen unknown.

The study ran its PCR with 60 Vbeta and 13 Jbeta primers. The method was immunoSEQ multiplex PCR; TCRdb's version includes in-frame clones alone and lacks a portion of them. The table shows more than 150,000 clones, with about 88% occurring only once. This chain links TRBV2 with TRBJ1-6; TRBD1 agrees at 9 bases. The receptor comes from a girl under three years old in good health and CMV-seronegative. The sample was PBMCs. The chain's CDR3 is CASWDRESYNSPLHF. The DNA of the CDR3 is TGTGCCAGCTGGGACAGGGAATCATATAATTCACCCCTCCACTTT. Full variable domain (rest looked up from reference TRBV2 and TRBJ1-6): EPEVTQTPSHQVTQMGQEVILRCVPISNHLYFYWYRQILGQKVEFLVSFYNNEISEKSEIFDDQFSVERPDGSNFTLKIRSTKLEDSAMYFCASWDRESYNSPLHFGNGTRLTVT.